The source of this TCR beta chain is a study of cytomegalovirus exposure and HLA in healthy donors. Study summary: In an earlier analysis, approximately 120 million unique TCR beta sequences were found from 150 million to 200 million T cells. The Caucasian-associated ancestry cluster contained more than 75% of the roughly 370 genotyped donors.

In regard to this clone: No antigen is known for it.

This CDR3 is 11 amino acids long. CDR1 DFQATT and CDR2 SNEGSKA come from the germline V gene (reference sequence). V trimming: 5 bases; J trimming: 6 bases; junction bases outside the gene matches: 3. Study outcomes and limitations: Follow-up analysis seemed to connect common viral pathogens with several of the most significant clusters identified. Across donors, presence/absence analyses took sequencing depth to be roughly uniform.

With 60 Vbeta and 13 Jbeta primers, the PCR was carried out. Here immunoSEQ multiplex PCR was the method, and the copy in TCRdb shows in-frame clones only, minus some. Found here are some 150,000 clones, 82% of them singletons; the top ten hold roughly 7.8%. The sequenced sample was PBMCs. This receptor was obtained from a woman between 45 and 65 years old in good health and CMV-seropositive. V and J are TRBV20-1 and TRBJ2-7; TRBD1 matches 8 bases. The CDR3 DNA follows: TGCAGTGCTCCTGACAGGGGCGAGCAGTACTTC. Protein product: CSAPDRGEQYF.